This TCR beta chain was identified in a study of technical replicates of blood from a few donors. A few counts support this clone. This table comes from immunoSEQ multiplex PCR, and its TCRdb copy is limited to in-frame clones, with some not included. Of tens of thousands of clones listed, about 96% are singletons. Per germline, CDR1 MNHEY and CDR2 SVGAGI. Unmatched junction bases numbered 10, after V lost 10 bases and J lost 1 base. The CDR3 consists of 15 residues. The sequencing sample was made of T cells isolated from PBMCs. V and J are TRBV6-5 and TRBJ1-1; 9 bases line up with TRBD1. This clonotype was obtained from a human donor in good health. This chain's CDR3 is CATQLSGQGNTEAFF. DNA for the CDR3: TGTGCCACCCAACTCTCGGGACAGGGGAACACTGAAGCTTTCTTT.